A selection of T cell receptor beta chains follows, all from one sample in a study of shared clonotypes between healthy human individuals. The assay was immunoSEQ multiplex PCR, and TCRdb's table has in-frame clones only and misses some. The sample holds 2,500,000 or so clones, roughly 90% seen once. Sequencing used naive CD4+ T cells from PBMCs. The receptors here all came from a man younger than 30 in good health. Some clones in this sample may be carry-over from other donors' samples. Both conserved end residues are part of each CDR3. A D gene is named only where the DNA matches it firmly. The listing skips clone size in some rows; elsewhere it reads once, few, many or a size class.

clone size | D gene | J gene | V gene | CDR3 protein | CDR3 DNA
- | TRBD1 | TRBJ1-3 | TRBV5-1 | CASSLGDSTGNTIYF | TGCGCCAGCAGCTTGGGGGACAGTACGGGAAACACCATATATTTT
- | - | TRBJ1-3 | TRBV5-4 | CASSLRAGTSTGNTIYF | TGTGCCAGCAGCTTGAGGGCCGGGACCAGTACTGGAAACACCATATATTTT
- | - | TRBJ1-4 | TRBV29-1 | CSVSGLYGEKLFF | TGCAGCGTTTCAGGGTTATATGGTGAAAAACTGTTTTTT
once | - | TRBJ1-1 | TRBV18 | CASSPSGQVNTEAFF | TGTGCCAGCTCACCATCGGGCCAGGTTAACACTGAAGCTTTCTTT
- | TRBD1 | TRBJ2-5 | TRBV7-6 | CASSSLTGGSGQETQYF | TGTGCCAGCAGCTCACTTACAGGGGGCTCTGGCCAAGAGACCCAGTACTTC
- | - | TRBJ1-3 | TRBV7-9 | CASSSWDGRNTIYF | TGTGCCAGCAGCTCCTGGGACGGAAGAAACACCATATATTTT
- | TRBD2 | TRBJ2-5 | TRBV2 | CASSVRSSGSQETQYF | TGTGCCAGCAGTGTCCGGTCTAGCGGGAGCCAAGAGACCCAGTACTTC
- | - | TRBJ2-7 | TRBV7-3 | CASSPTIGSMYEQYF | TGTGCCAGCAGCCCAACCATTGGTAGTATGTACGAGCAGTACTTC
- | TRBD2 | TRBJ2-2 | TRBV18 | CASSLSSGSESGELFF | TGTGCCAGCTCACTATCTAGCGGGAGTGAATCCGGGGAGCTGTTTTTT
once | TRBD1 | TRBJ1-1 | TRBV14 | CASSQPGQGKAEAFF | TGTGCCAGCAGCCAACCGGGACAGGGGAAGGCTGAAGCTTTCTTT
- | - | TRBJ2-2 | TRBV12-2 | CASRLPLGTVNTGELFF | TGTGCAAGTCGTTTACCTCTAGGGACAGTGAACACCGGGGAGCTGTTTTTT
- | - | TRBJ1-3 | TRBV28 | CASSMGPAYTIYF | TGTGCCAGCAGTATGGGCCCTGCGTACACCATATATTTT
- | TRBD1 | TRBJ2-7 | TRBV19 | CASSGDRAAAYEQYF | TGTGCCAGTAGTGGCGACAGGGCCGCCGCCTACGAGCAGTACTTC
- | - | TRBJ2-1 | TRBV7-3 | CASSLGGRANEQFF | TGTGCCAGCAGCTTAGGGGGGAGAGCCAATGAGCAGTTCTTC
- | - | TRBJ2-1 | TRBV6-4 | CASSAGLGANEQFF | TGTGCCAGCAGCGCAGGACTGGGTGCCAATGAGCAGTTCTTC
- | - | TRBJ1-3 | TRBV5-1 | CASSLEIPGNTIYF | TGCGCCAGCAGCTTGGAAATTCCTGGAAACACCATATATTTT
- | - | TRBJ2-5 | TRBV5-1 | CASHPGGLRQETQYF | TGCGCCAGCCATCCTGGGGGGCTCAGACAAGAGACCCAGTACTTC
- | - | TRBJ1-1 | TRBV15 | CATSRDRLEAFF | TGTGCCACCAGCAGAGATCGTCTAGAAGCTTTCTTT
- | TRBD2 | TRBJ2-1 | TRBV29-1 | CSVRGASGYNEQFF | TGCAGCGTCAGAGGGGCTAGCGGGTACAATGAGCAGTTCTTC
- | TRBD2 | TRBJ2-1 | TRBV29-1 | CSVVASGRAPWNEQFF | TGCAGCGTTGTGGCTAGCGGGAGGGCACCCTGGAATGAGCAGTTCTTC
- | TRBD1 | TRBJ2-7 | TRBV18 | CASSSRTGGAGYEQYF | TGTGCCAGCTCATCAAGGACAGGGGGCGCTGGCTACGAGCAGTACTTC
few | - | TRBJ1-1 | TRBV30 | CAWDRRGRTEAFF | TGTGCCTGGGACAGACGGGGGCGTACTGAAGCTTTCTTT
- | TRBD1 | TRBJ2-1 | TRBV7-6 | CASSSPGQGYNEQFF | TGTGCCAGCAGCTCTCCGGGACAGGGTTACAATGAGCAGTTCTTC
- | - | TRBJ2-7 | TRBV2 | CASRDRLLGDEQYF | TGTGCCAGCAGGGACAGACTGCTCGGGGACGAGCAGTACTTC
- | - | TRBJ1-1 | TRBV28 | CASSRDVNGNTEAFF | TGTGCCAGCAGTAGGGACGTTAATGGGAACACTGAAGCTTTCTTT
- | TRBD2 | TRBJ2-1 | TRBV28 | CASSADTTSAINNEQFF | TGTGCCAGCAGTGCCGACACGACTAGCGCGATAAACAATGAGCAGTTCTTC
- | - | TRBJ2-5 | TRBV4-1 | CASSRFAGTFQETQYF | TGCGCCAGCAGCCGCTTCGCAGGTACCTTCCAAGAGACCCAGTACTTC
once | - | TRBJ1-3 | TRBV6-1 | CASSDPKPGNTIYF | TGTGCCAGCAGTGATCCGAAACCTGGAAACACCATATATTTT
- | - | TRBJ1-1 | TRBV10-3 | CAIKKAFLPGRPAQEAFF | TGTGCCATCAAAAAAGCGTTCCTCCCTGGACGGCCGGCACAAGAAGCTTTCTTT
- | TRBD2 | TRBJ2-3 | TRBV5-5 | CASSVTSAADTQYF | TGTGCCAGCAGCGTGACTAGCGCGGCAGATACGCAGTATTTT
- | - | TRBJ2-7 | TRBV4-1 | CASSRSGAANSYEQYF | TGCGCCAGCAGCAGGAGTGGGGCTGCCAACTCCTACGAGCAGTACTTC
- | - | TRBJ2-3 | TRBV5-1 | CASSLSWTASSTDTQYF | TGCGCCAGCAGCTTGAGTTGGACAGCCTCTAGCACAGATACGCAGTATTTT
- | TRBD1 | TRBJ2-2 | TRBV5-1 | CASSDGTGVGELFF | TGCGCCAGCAGCGACGGGACAGGCGTCGGGGAGCTGTTTTTT
- | - | TRBJ1-1 | TRBV2 | CASNQGVTEAFF | TGTGCCAGCAATCAAGGGGTCACTGAAGCTTTCTTT
- | TRBD2 | TRBJ2-7 | TRBV2 | CASSDVLAGVYEQYF | TGTGCCAGCAGTGATGTTTTAGCGGGGGTTTACGAGCAGTACTTC
- | - | TRBJ2-1 | TRBV19 | CASRNLPNSYNEQFF | TGTGCCAGTAGGAACCTACCAAACTCCTACAATGAGCAGTTCTTC
- | - | TRBJ2-5 | TRBV7-2 | CASSLSGVEETQYF | TGTGCCAGCAGCTTAAGTGGCGTGGAGGAGACCCAGTACTTC
- | TRBD1 | TRBJ1-5 | TRBV30 | CAWSGHTGVQPQHF | TGTGCCTGGAGTGGACATACAGGGGTTCAGCCCCAGCATTTT
- | - | TRBJ2-3 | TRBV4-1 | CASSQGSDLTADTQYF | TGCGCCAGCAGCCAAGGTTCAGACCTAACGGCAGATACGCAGTATTTT
- | - | TRBJ2-5 | TRBV5-4 | CASSSADGTQYF | TGTGCCAGCAGCTCGGCAGACGGGACCCAGTACTTC
- | - | TRBJ1-1 | TRBV6-1 | CASSTWDTEAFF | TGTGCCAGCAGTACTTGGGACACTGAAGCTTTCTTT
- | TRBD1 | TRBJ2-7 | TRBV2 | CASSEGGTGGYEQYF | TGTGCCAGCAGTGAAGGTGGGACAGGGGGGTACGAGCAGTACTTC
- | - | TRBJ1-1 | TRBV28 | CASSLSPSGANTEAFF | TGTGCCAGCAGTTTATCCCCTAGTGGGGCGAACACTGAAGCTTTCTTT
- | TRBD2 | TRBJ2-3 | TRBV11-2 | CASSWGGTDTQYF | TGTGCCAGCAGCTGGGGGGGTACAGATACGCAGTATTTT
- | - | TRBJ2-2 | TRBV18 | CASSHKGGTGELFF | TGTGCCAGCTCGCACAAGGGCGGCACCGGGGAGCTGTTTTTT
- | - | TRBJ2-7 | TRBV7-3 | CASSPTPGRSYEQYF | TGTGCCAGCAGCCCCACCCCGGGCAGGAGCTACGAGCAGTACTTC
- | - | TRBJ2-1 | TRBV6-1 | CASSEEANSYNEQFF | TGTGCCAGCAGTGAAGAAGCCAACTCCTACAATGAGCAGTTCTTC
- | - | TRBJ2-2 | TRBV6-5 | CASSTKWAGTGELFF | TGTGCCAGCAGTACGAAGTGGGCGGGGACCGGGGAGCTGTTTTTT
- | TRBD2 | TRBJ2-7 | TRBV9 | CASSGGKAGGRYEQYF | TGTGCCAGCAGCGGCGGGAAGGCTGGCGGGAGGTACGAGCAGTACTTC
- | TRBD1 | TRBJ2-7 | TRBV5-1 | CASSAGQGQQYF | TGCGCCAGCAGCGCAGGACAGGGGCAGCAGTACTTC
- | - | TRBJ2-5 | TRBV28 | CASRYPGPLGETQYF | TGTGCCAGCAGGTACCCGGGCCCGTTGGGAGAGACCCAGTACTTC
- | - | TRBJ1-5 | TRBV28 | CASQGGNQPQHF | TGTGCCAGCCAGGGCGGCAATCAGCCCCAGCATTTT
- | TRBD1 | TRBJ2-5 | TRBV18 | CASSRDREETQYF | TGTGCCAGCTCGCGGGACAGGGAGGAGACCCAGTACTTC
- | TRBD1 | TRBJ2-3 | TRBV7-2 | CASSLATTGETQYF | TGTGCCAGCAGCTTAGCTACGACAGGGGAGACGCAGTATTTT
- | - | TRBJ1-4 | TRBV7-6 | CASSPDRNEKLFF | TGTGCCAGCAGCCCCGACAGAAATGAAAAACTGTTTTTT